The 9 T cell receptor beta chains below come from one sample, sequenced in a study of long-term antiretroviral therapy in people with HIV. At survey level, the immunoSEQ assay was run in its v3.0 version. Using immunoSEQ multiplex PCR, the repertoire was profiled, and TCRdb retains in-frame clones only, with some absent. Among 20,000 to 25,000 clones, roughly 91% were seen once, and the ten largest hold roughly 4%. The sample was unsorted PBMCs, taken 2.3 years after starting antiretroviral therapy. The receptor source for this set is a man between 60 and 70 years old with HIV.

This chain links TRBV30 with TRBJ2-4; D may be TRBD1 (5 bases). The V gene lost 3 bases and the J gene lost 3 bases, with 18 bases spanning the gap. In germline, CDR1 is GTSNPN, CDR2 SVGIG (reference sequence). The CDR3 has 16 residues. In DNA, the CDR3 is TGTGCCTGGAGACCCGGAGTCGGAAGGGGCAAAAACATTCAGTACTTC. Translated: CAWRPGVGRGKNIQYF.

In its sample, this clone was seen a few times. The genes are TRBV5-6 and TRBJ2-7; D could derive from TRBD1 or TRBD2 (5 bases each). The germline V gene encodes CDR1 SGHDT and CDR2 YYEEEE. The germline V and J ends were trimmed by 2 bases and 4 bases, with 10 bases remaining between them. CDR3 length: 13 amino acids. CDR3 amino acids: CASSFYEGYEQYF. The CDR3 nucleotides are TGTGCCAGCAGCTTTTATGAGGGGTACGAGCAGTACTTC.

The chain recombines TRBV7-2 with TRBJ1-5; D uncertain. CDR3 size: 14 residues. Trimming removed 5 bases at V and 2 bases at J, with 10 bases between. Germline CDR1 reads SGHTA; CDR2 reads FQGNSA. CDR3 DNA sequence: TGTGCCAGCAGCGCAATCCCGGGCAATCAGCCCCAGCATTTT. Its protein product is CASSAIPGNQPQHF.

The V and J genes are TRBV5-1 and TRBJ2-2, with 7 bases fitting TRBD1. The trim removed 5 bases at V and 3 bases at J, leaving 7 bases unmatched. This CDR3 contains 15 residues. Germline V gives CDR1 SGHRS, CDR2 YFSETQ. DNA of the CDR3: TGCGCCAGCAGTTCACAGGGGTTTGACACCGGGGAGCTGTTTTTT. Translating gives CASSSQGFDTGELFF.

The chain employs TRBV5-1 and TRBJ1-5, with TRBD1 identical over 7 bases. V dropped 0 bases and J dropped 4; count of bases not matched to a gene: 7. The CDR3 sequence is 16 residues long. Germline V lookup: CDR1 SGHRS, CDR2 YFSETQ. The CDR3 reads CASSLGAGGRNQPQHF. In DNA form, the CDR3 reads TGCGCCAGCAGCTTGGGGGCAGGGGGAAGGAATCAGCCCCAGCATTTT.

The chain uses TRBV29-1 and TRBJ2-1; D may correspond to TRBD1 or TRBD2 (5 bases each). Trimming shortened V by 7 bases and J by 9 bases, and 16 bases separated the two germline ends. The CDR3 runs 12 residues. Germline CDR1 SQVTM, CDR2 ANQGSEA. The CDR3 reads CSGGPSGREQFF. The CDR3 nucleotides read TGCAGCGGGGGACCTTCGGGTCGTGAGCAGTTCTTC.

CDR3 in DNA: TGCGCCAGCAGCCAGGAGGGACAGCTACTAAATGAAAAACTGTTTTTT. This gives the protein CASSQEGQLLNEKLFF. The chain is built from TRBV4-3 and TRBJ1-4; 7 nucleotides align to TRBD1. The CDR3 is 16 amino acids. Germline assignment: CDR1 LGHNA and CDR2 YSLEER. Losses at the gene ends were 3 bases for V and 5 bases for J; bases not matched to a gene: 9.

The V call is TRBV2, the J call TRBJ2-7; 13 bases match TRBD2. The J segment lost 5 bases and the V segment lost 3 bases, leaving 16 bases of the junction unmatched. CDR3 length: 19 amino acids. Germline V gives CDR1 SNHLY, CDR2 FYNNEI. The CDR3 DNA sequence: TGTGCCAGCAGTGATAATTCGGGACTAGCGGGAAGGGCCGGGGACGAGCAGTACTTC. This translates into CASSDNSGLAGRAGDEQYF.

The chain combines TRBV5-1 with TRBJ2-5; D not certain. The CDR3 is 14 residues long. CDR1 and CDR2 (germline): SGHRS, YFSETQ. V was trimmed by 0 bases and J by 5 bases, leaving 11 bases between them. CDR3 in amino acids: CASSLGDPGETQYF. The CDR3 DNA follows: TGCGCCAGCAGCTTGGGCGATCCTGGTGAGACCCAGTACTTC.